Each of the 12 T cell receptor beta chains below was sequenced from the same sample in a study of blood T cell repertoires in COVID-19. Method: immunoSEQ multiplex PCR; TCRdb's copy keeps in-frame clones and lacks some. The data hold some 180,000 clones, with about 70% observed a single time. The sequencing sample was made of peripheral blood. The receptors stem from a woman in her forties or fifties with active or convalescent COVID-19.

The chain uses TRBV30 and TRBJ1-1; D unresolved. V lost 1 base and J lost 2, with 8 bases in between. The length of the CDR3 is 13 residues. Germline CDR1 is GTSNPN and CDR2 is SVGIG (reference sequence). For the CDR3, the DNA is TGTGCCTGGAGTGCCTCAGAAAACACTGAAGCTTTCTTT. Its translation: CAWSASENTEAFF.

The gene calls are TRBV6-6 and TRBJ1-5; TRBD1 might be the D (6 bases). The CDR3 totals 14 residues. V was cut by 6 bases and J by 4 bases, with 13 bases left in between. Germline CDR1 reads MNHNY; CDR2 reads SVGAGI (reference sequence). CDR3 nucleotides: TGTGCCAGCAGCTGGACAGACTCTAATCAGCCCCAGCATTTT. Residues: CASSWTDSNQPQHF.

The CDR3 is CASRGAGSSYNEQFF. DNA of the CDR3: TGTGCCAGCAGGGGAGCGGGGAGCTCCTACAATGAGCAGTTCTTC. The chain is built from TRBV6-5 and TRBJ2-1, with TRBD2 matching over 7 bases. The CDR3 is 15 amino acids. V lost 6 bases to trimming and J lost 0 bases; unmatched junction nucleotides: 5. Per the germline V gene, CDR1 is MNHEY and CDR2 is SVGAGI.

V usage is TRBV28 and J usage is TRBJ1-4; 9 bases align to TRBD1. The germline V gene has CDR1 MDHEN and CDR2 SYDVKM. The CDR3 has 13 amino acids. The V and J ends lost 8 bases and 8 bases, in that order; junction bases with no gene match: 6. The CDR3 DNA is TGTGCCAGCGGACAGGGGCGGTGGGAAAAACTGTTTTTT. Translated, it gives CASGQGRWEKLFF.

The chain employs TRBV7-3 and TRBJ2-5; 8 bases align to TRBD1. Germline CDR1 reads SGHTA; CDR2 reads FQGTGA. V gave up 2 bases and J gave up 2 bases; unmatched junction bases: 7. The CDR3 is made up of 16 amino acids. CDR3 protein: CASSLGPGTGQETQYF. CDR3 coding DNA: TGTGCCAGCAGCTTAGGGCCAGGGACAGGACAAGAGACCCAGTACTTC.

This chain joins TRBV30 and TRBJ1-1, with 8 bases that match TRBD1. This CDR3 is built from 11 residues. V shed 8 bases, J shed 5 bases, and the junction held 4 bases outside the gene matches. Germline assignment: CDR1 GTSNPN and CDR2 SVGIG (reference sequence). The CDR3 spells CATDRGTEAFF. The DNA of the CDR3 is TGTGCCACAGACAGGGGAACTGAAGCTTTCTTT.

This clone was detected only a few times. The chain uses TRBV7-9 and TRBJ1-2; D gene unclear. The length of the CDR3 is 13 residues. Per germline, CDR1 SEHNR and CDR2 FQNEAQ (reference sequence). V lost 7 bases and J lost 7, with 16 bases in between. CDR3 residues: CASTPREFSGYTF. DNA for the CDR3: TGTGCCAGCACCCCTCGAGAGTTTAGTGGCTACACCTTC.

This clone showed up just a few times. The chain combines TRBV2 with TRBJ1-3; TRBD1 might be the D (5 bases). The V gene's germline CDR1 is SNHLY and CDR2 FYNNEI. The ends were cut back, 1 base at V and 2 bases at J, with 6 bases in the middle. This CDR3 has 14 residues. The CDR3 spells CASSEGRAGNTIYF. DNA for the CDR3: TGTGCCAGCAGTGAAGGCAGGGCTGGAAACACCATATATTTT.

The J gene is TRBJ2-7, the V gene TRBV7-8; 11 bases line up with TRBD2. This CDR3 is 16 amino acids long. The germline V gene encodes CDR1 SGHVS and CDR2 FQNEAQ. The trim removed 5 bases at V and 4 bases at J, leaving 10 bases unmatched. The CDR3 spells CASSPKLAGEEYEQYF. CDR3 bases: TGTGCCAGCAGCCCGAAACTAGCGGGAGAGGAGTACGAGCAGTACTTC.

This chain links TRBV28 with TRBJ1-1; the D gene is possibly TRBD1 (6 bases). Trimming removed 10 bases from V and 7 bases from J, with 16 bases in between. This CDR3 is built from 12 residues. Germline V gives CDR1 MDHEN, CDR2 SYDVKM. CDR3 in amino acids: CATQGRRGEAFF. DNA of the CDR3: TGTGCCACTCAAGGGCGCAGGGGTGAAGCTTTCTTT.

This rearrangement joins TRBV19 to TRBJ1-3; possibly TRBD1 for D (5 bases). The CDR3 is 16 amino acids. Trimming shortened V by 6 bases and J by 1 base, and 16 bases separated the two germline ends. Per the germline V gene, CDR1 is LNHDA and CDR2 is SQIVND (reference sequence). In DNA, the CDR3 is TGTGCCAGTAGCACGCCCCGGGGGTCTTCTGGAAACACCATATATTTT. It codes for CASSTPRGSSGNTIYF.

The V call is TRBV11-3, the J call TRBJ2-5; TRBD1 matches 8 bases. V trimming: 5 bases; J trimming: 2 bases; junction bases outside the gene matches: 7. The CDR3 covers 15 residues. Per germline, CDR1 SGHNT and CDR2 YENEEA. The CDR3 here is CASSPGQGSQETQYF. CDR3 coding DNA: TGTGCCAGCAGCCCCGGACAGGGCAGTCAAGAGACCCAGTACTTC. Drawing the rest from reference TRBV11-3 and TRBJ2-5, the complete variable domain is EAGVVQSPRYKIIEKKQPVAFWCNPISGHNTLYWYLQNLGQGPELLIRYENEEAVDDSQLPKDRFSAERLKGVDSTLKIQPAELGDSAVYLCASSPGQGSQETQYFGPGTRLLVL.